The clone carrying this TCR beta chain was found a few times. Its target is unknown. This entry belongs to a study of blood T cells in healthy people across ages. Study conclusions and caveats: Diversity was higher, and naive CD4+ cells more numerous, in long-lived donors than in aged donors. Unsorted PBMC material precluded a definitive naive versus antigen-experienced comparison.

The germline V gene encodes CDR1 SGHTA and CDR2 FQGNSA. The length of the CDR3 is 13 residues. A sample-barcoded 5' primer and a J-beta primer mix were used in a second PCR of roughly 7 to 12 cycles. Tags on each cDNA molecule came from a template-switch adaptor with 12 random nucleotides. TCRdb reprocessed the 5' RACE reads via MiXCR and lists one record per CDR3 protein. The sample has about 570,000 distinct CDR3 sequences; 25% to 30% are singletons. Each donor's blood draw was 8.5 to 10 milliliters of peripheral blood. This receptor was obtained from a woman between 70 and 85 years old in good health. The rearrangement links TRBV7-2 to TRBJ2-7; D may match TRBD1 or TRBD2 (5 bases each). The last part of the DNA fits TRBJ2-1 better; the J call may be wrong. The sequenced material came from blood. The CDR3 DNA sequence: TGTGCCAGCAGCTTAGGTGTCCGGGGCGAGCAGTTCTTC. Its protein product is CASSLGVRGEQFF.